This TCR beta chain appears in the sequencing data of a study of CD8+ T cells in alopecia areata. Study context: Patients in the study were on tofacitinib for 6 to 18 months, then off it for 6 months.

In each case, RNA was isolated and then reverse transcribed into cDNA as the sequencing template. Only in-frame clones appear in the TCRdb table, and some are missing; sequencing was by immunoSEQ multiplex PCR. The sample consists of more than 200,000 clones, around two fifths of them appearing once. This clone was counted only a few times. Treatment here: oral pan-JAK inhibitor, 5-10 mg twice daily. Trimming cost V 7 bases and J 3 bases; bases outside gene matches: 8. CDR3 length: 14 amino acids. Germline loops: CDR1 MDHEN, CDR2 SYDVKM. The receptor's source is a human donor with alopecia areata. This sample comprised CD4+ T cells sorted from blood, obtained between weeks 36 and 40, from a patient treated with tofacitinib. The rearrangement links TRBV28 to TRBJ1-2; 7 bases agree with TRBD1. The CDR3 coding sequence is TGTGCCAGCACCGCACTCGGGACAGACTATGGCTACACCTTC. As protein: CASTALGTDYGYTF.